Below, 6 T cell receptor beta chains from the same sample are listed, as sequenced in a study of blood T cells in healthy people across ages (dated by TCRdb to about 2015). The library was built by means of 5' RACE. The run used an Illumina HiSeq 2500. A second PCR of roughly 7 to 11 cycles was performed with a sample-barcoded 5' primer and a J-beta primer mix. TCRdb reprocessed the public reads (quality trimming at Q25 with fastp, clone calling with MiXCR) and kept in-frame beta chains. Merged by CDR3 protein, the rows form single entries marked with the most common genes and DNA. This sample comprises 1.5 million to 2 million distinct CDR3 sequences, 28% of them detected only once. The leading ten clones occupy less than 9.5% of the sample. Source material: blood. The receptors were gathered from a woman aged 25-40 years in good health.

This chain links TRBV29-1 with TRBJ2-5; 9 nucleotides align to TRBD2. Germline V CDR1 and CDR2: SQVTM, ANQGSEA. CDR3 length: 14 residues. V was clipped by 5 bases and J by 1 base; unmatched bases: 5. This chain's CDR3 is CSVSGGGGQETQYF. In DNA, the CDR3 is TGCAGCGTTAGCGGCGGGGGGGGCCAAGAGACCCAGTACTTC.

In its sample, this clonotype was seen many times. V is TRBV20-1 and J is TRBJ2-1; 11 positions agree with TRBD2. The CDR3 has 19 amino acids. Germline CDR1 and CDR2: DFQATT and SNEGSKA (reference sequence). Trimming removed 0 bases from V and 0 bases from J; junction bases left unmatched: 10. For the CDR3, the DNA is TGCAGTGCTAGAGATCAGGCTAGCGGGGGGTTTCGCTCCTACAATGAGCAGTTCTTC. Translated, it gives CSARDQASGGFRSYNEQFF.

This clonotype was detected a few times. This chain uses TRBV20-1 with TRBJ1-6; 7 positions match TRBD1. The J segment lost 7 bases and the V segment lost 3 bases, leaving 6 bases of the junction unmatched. This CDR3 has 14 residues. CDR1 and CDR2 (germline): DFQATT, SNEGSKA (reference sequence). The CDR3 DNA sequence: TGCAGTGCTAGTGACGGACAGGCGAATTCACCCCTCCACTTT. It encodes CSASDGQANSPLHF.

This clonotype was counted many times. The V gene is TRBV6-5, the J gene TRBJ2-7; D call uncertain. Germline V gene data show CDR1 as MNHEY and CDR2 as SVGAGI. Trimming removed 0 bases at V and 6 bases at J, with 15 bases between. CDR3 length: 15 amino acids. CDR3 nucleotide sequence: TGTGCCAGCAGTTACTCGAGGCCGGGCAAGGGCGAGCAGTACTTC. Translating gives CASSYSRPGKGEQYF.

This chain joins TRBV20-1 and TRBJ2-1; D not certain. Trimming pared 1 base from V and 7 bases from J, leaving 14 bases between. Germline V gene sequence: CDR1 DFQATT, CDR2 SNEGSKA (reference sequence). The CDR3 is made up of 14 amino acids. The CDR3 nucleotides are TGCAGTGCTAGAGGCCCCTCGCATGGGAATGAGCAGTTCTTC. This translates into CSARGPSHGNEQFF.

This rearrangement joins TRBV20-1 to TRBJ2-3; 14 bases match TRBD2. Germline CDR1 DFQATT, CDR2 SNEGSKA (reference sequence). The V gene end was trimmed by 5 bases and the J gene end by 7 bases; junction bases not matched to a gene: 11. CDR3 length equals 16 residues. In DNA form, the CDR3 reads TGCAGTGCTTATCCGGGACTAGCGGGGGATCCATATACGCAGTATTTT. Protein sequence: CSAYPGLAGDPYTQYF.